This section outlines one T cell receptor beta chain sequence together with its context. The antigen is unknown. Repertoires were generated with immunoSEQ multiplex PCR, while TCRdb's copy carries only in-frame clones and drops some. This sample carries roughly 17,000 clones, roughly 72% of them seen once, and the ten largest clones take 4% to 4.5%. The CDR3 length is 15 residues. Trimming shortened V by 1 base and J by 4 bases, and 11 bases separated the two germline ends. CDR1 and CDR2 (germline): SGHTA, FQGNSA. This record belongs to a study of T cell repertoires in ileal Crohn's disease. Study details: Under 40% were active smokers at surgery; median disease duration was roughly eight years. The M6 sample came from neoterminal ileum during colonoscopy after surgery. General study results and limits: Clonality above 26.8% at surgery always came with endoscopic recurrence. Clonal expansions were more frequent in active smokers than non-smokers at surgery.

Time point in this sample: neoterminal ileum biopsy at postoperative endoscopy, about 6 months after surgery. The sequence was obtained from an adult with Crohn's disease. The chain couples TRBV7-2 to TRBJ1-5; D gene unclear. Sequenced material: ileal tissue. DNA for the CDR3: TGTGCCAGCAGCTTAGACGCCGGGAAAAATCAGCCCCAGCATTTT. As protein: CASSLDAGKNQPQHF.